Below, 14 T cell receptor beta chains from the same sample are listed, as sequenced in a study of blood T cells in healthy people across ages. Primed by a sample-barcoded 5' primer and a J-beta primer mix, a second PCR proceeded for about 6 to 11 cycles. TCRdb called the 5' RACE reads again in MiXCR, with one record for every CDR3 protein. The sample lists about 1.5 million distinct CDR3 sequences, 35% to 45% occurring once. The sequencing input was blood. The receptors were sampled from a woman aged 18-29 years in good health.

This clonotype showed up just a few times. The chain couples TRBV20-1 to TRBJ2-7; 8 bases match TRBD2. The trim removed 1 base at V and 2 bases at J, leaving 7 bases unmatched. This CDR3 region has 15 residues. Germline loops: CDR1 DFQATT, CDR2 SNEGSKA (reference sequence). As DNA, the CDR3 is TGCAGTGCTAGAGGGTCCGGGGGGGCAACCTACGAGCAGTACTTC. This codes for CSARGSGGATYEQYF.

The table lists this clonotype with a few counts. The J gene is TRBJ2-1, the V gene TRBV7-9, with a possible D match to TRBD1 (6 bases). CDR1 and CDR2 from the germline V gene are SEHNR and FQNEAQ (reference sequence). This CDR3 region has 14 residues. Trimming stripped 3 bases from V and 3 bases from J, with 9 bases between. The DNA of the CDR3 is TGTGCCAGCAGCTTTCCAGGGGACTACAATGAGCAGTTCTTC. It is translated as CASSFPGDYNEQFF.

V is TRBV7-6 and J is TRBJ2-7; 9 nucleotides align to TRBD2. CDR3 length: 13 residues. The ends lost 5 bases at V and 5 bases at J; junction bases unmatched: 4. Germline lookup yields CDR1 SGHVS and CDR2 FNYEAQ. CDR3 bases: TGTGCCAGCAGCATTAGCGGGGGCAACGAGCAGTACTTC. Translated: CASSISGGNEQYF.

This clonotype was seen only a few times. V is TRBV9 and J is TRBJ1-5; no firm D call. CDR1 is SGDLS, CDR2 YYNGEE, per germline. The CDR3 totals 13 residues. Trimming removed 4 bases at V and 3 bases at J, with 8 bases between. This CDR3 is CASSLGDNQPQHF. The CDR3, as DNA: TGTGCCAGCAGCCTCGGGGACAATCAGCCCCAGCATTTT.

This sequence joins TRBV6-4 and TRBJ2-3; 10 bases map to TRBD2. V trimming: 6 bases; J trimming: 2 bases; junction bases outside the gene matches: 5. The CDR3 extends over 15 amino acids. Germline CDR1 is MRHNA and CDR2 is SNTAGT. The CDR3 region is CASRRTSGNTDTQYF. The CDR3 DNA follows: TGTGCCAGCAGACGGACTAGCGGCAACACAGATACGCAGTATTTT.

The chain combines TRBV12-3 or TRBV12-4 with TRBJ2-4; TRBD2 matches 7 bases. This CDR3 has 18 amino acids. V was clipped by 5 bases and J by 3 bases; unmatched bases: 16. The CDR3 DNA is TGTGCCAGCAGTCCTACGGCTGGACTAGTTTGGGTCAAAAACATTCAGTACTTC. Its protein product is CASSPTAGLVWVKNIQYF.

The V gene is TRBV12-3 or TRBV12-4, the J gene TRBJ1-2; TRBD1 agrees at 8 bases. J lost 8 bases, V lost 6 bases, and 14 bases had no gene match. CDR3 length: 15 residues. In nucleotides, the CDR3 is TGTGCCAGCAGCCCAAGACGAGACAGGGGACAGGGCTACACCTTC. It yields the protein CASSPRRDRGQGYTF.

This clonotype has just a few counts. The rearrangement uses TRBV9 and TRBJ1-2; D gene ambiguous. This CDR3 is built from 16 residues. Germline V gene data show CDR1 as SGDLS and CDR2 as YYNGEE. The ends were cut back, 3 bases at V and 7 bases at J, with 22 bases in the middle. In nucleotides, the CDR3 is TGTGCCAGCAGCGAGCCTTCGGTCCCCGCGTATGGTGGCTACACCTTC. This translates into CASSEPSVPAYGGYTF.

V usage is TRBV24-1 and J usage is TRBJ2-2; a weak D match, TRBD2 (6 bases). V lost 5 bases to trimming and J lost 5 bases, with 17 bases between them. Germline V gene sequence: CDR1 KGHDR, CDR2 SFDVKD. The CDR3 covers 16 residues. The CDR3 region has the DNA TGTGCCACCAGTGGTGAGGGACCCGGGAGTACCGGGGAGCTGTTTTTT. Translation gives CATSGEGPGSTGELFF.

V is TRBV2 and J is TRBJ2-7; no reliable D call. The CDR3 is 12 amino acids. The germline V and J ends were trimmed by 6 bases and 4 bases, with 10 bases remaining between them. Germline lookup yields CDR1 SNHLY and CDR2 FYNNEI. CDR3 amino acids: CASRLELYEQYF. CDR3 nucleotides: TGTGCCAGCAGGCTGGAATTATACGAGCAGTACTTC.

The chain couples TRBV6-5 to TRBJ2-7; 8 bases are shared with TRBD1. With 2 bases clipped from V and 3 bases from J, the junction kept 9 bases outside the gene matches. CDR3 length equals 16 residues. Looked up from germline, CDR1 is MNHEY and CDR2 is SVGAGI. The CDR3 nucleotides are TGTGCCAGCAGTTACGCCCTCGGACAGGGCATCTACGAGCAGTACTTC. It encodes CASSYALGQGIYEQYF.

V usage is TRBV5-1 and J usage is TRBJ2-7, with D perhaps assigned TRBD1 or TRBD2 (5 bases each). The CDR3 sequence is 14 residues long. V was cut by 4 bases and J by 5 bases, with 16 bases left in between. Germline V CDR1 and CDR2: SGHRS, YFSETQ. This CDR3 is CASSSSGRSDEQYF. In nucleotides, the CDR3 is TGCGCCAGCAGCAGCTCGGGACGGAGCGACGAGCAGTACTTC.

V and J are TRBV12-3 or TRBV12-4 and TRBJ1-2, with 7 bases that match TRBD1. V gave up 7 bases and J gave up 7 bases; unmatched junction bases: 9. This CDR3 is 13 amino acids long. The CDR3 sequence: CASTYEGGGGYTF. The CDR3 bases are TGTGCCAGCACCTACGAAGGGGGCGGTGGCTACACCTTC.

The chain joins TRBV27 to TRBJ2-3, with 12 positions matching TRBD2. J was trimmed by 5 bases and V by 1 base; bases with no gene match: 10. Germline V gene lookup returns CDR1 MNHEY and CDR2 SMNVEV (reference sequence). The CDR3 extends over 18 amino acids. This CDR3 reads CASSLFYASGGAKDTQYF. The CDR3 DNA reads TGTGCCAGCAGTTTATTTTATGCTAGCGGGGGGGCGAAAGATACGCAGTATTTT.